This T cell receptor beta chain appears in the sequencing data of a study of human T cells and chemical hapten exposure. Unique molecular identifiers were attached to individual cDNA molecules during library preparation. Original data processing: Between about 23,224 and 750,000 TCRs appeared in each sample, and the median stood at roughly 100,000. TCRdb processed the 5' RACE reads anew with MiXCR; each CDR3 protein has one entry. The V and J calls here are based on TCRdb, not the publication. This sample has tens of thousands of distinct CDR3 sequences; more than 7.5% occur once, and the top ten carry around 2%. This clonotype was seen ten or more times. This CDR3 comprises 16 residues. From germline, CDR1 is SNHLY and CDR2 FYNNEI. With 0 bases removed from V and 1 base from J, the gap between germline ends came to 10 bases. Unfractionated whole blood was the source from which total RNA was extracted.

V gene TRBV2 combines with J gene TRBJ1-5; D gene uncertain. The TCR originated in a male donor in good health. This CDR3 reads CASSEALQLSNQPQHF. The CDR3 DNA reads TGTGCCAGCAGTGAAGCGCTGCAGTTGAGCAATCAGCCCCAGCATTTT.